The sequence of this T cell receptor beta chain was determined in a study of blood T cells in healthy people across ages. Together with a sample-barcoded 5' primer, a J-beta primer mix was included in a second PCR lasting roughly 6 to 12 cycles. Every cDNA molecule bore a tag from a template-switch adaptor containing 12 random nucleotides. TCRdb processed the 5' RACE reads anew with MiXCR; each CDR3 protein has one entry. The data contain 780,000 or so distinct CDR3 sequences, about 53% of them seen just once; the ten biggest clones take up roughly two fifths. Roughly 9.2 milliliters of peripheral blood were drawn from each donor into EDTA-treated tubes. Germline assignment: CDR1 SGHRS and CDR2 YFSETQ. V was pared by 1 base and J by 14 bases, with 16 bases of the junction left unmatched. This CDR3 is built from 16 residues.

The clonotype originates from an elderly man in good health. The genes are TRBV5-1 and TRBJ2-3; 10 bases are a match to TRBD2. The sequencing input was blood. The CDR3 DNA sequence: TGCGCCAGCAGCTTGCCAAGCGGGGGGGTACACAGATACGCGTATTTT. Translation: CASSLPSGGVHRYAYF.